The present TCR beta chain was sequenced within a study of blood T cell repertoires in COVID-19. TCRdb's copy holds only in-frame clones and misses some; the assay was immunoSEQ multiplex PCR. The profile covers fewer than 70,000 clones, with about three quarters appearing a single time and approximately 20% taken by the ten largest. This clonotype was obtained from a man aged 25-40 years with COVID-19, enrolled during active disease. Specimen: peripheral blood.

As DNA, the CDR3 is TGCAGCGTCCCTGGGGGGTTGGGAGCTTTCTTT. It yields the protein CSVPGGLGAFF. The V call is TRBV29-1, the J call TRBJ1-1; possible D gene TRBD1, 5 bases. CDR1 is SQVTM and CDR2 is ANQGSEA in the germline V gene. The CDR3 runs to 11 residues. The V end was cut by 6 bases, the J end by 10 bases, with 15 bases between.